A single sample gave rise to the 21 T cell receptor beta chains below, sequenced in a study of blood T cells in healthy people across ages. The use of a sample-barcoded 5' primer and a J-beta primer mix characterized a second PCR of roughly 6 to 11 cycles. Each CDR3 protein is one row after TCRdb ran MiXCR on the 5' RACE reads. The sample yields around 820,000 distinct CDR3 sequences, approximately 25% seen once. The sample was also linked to a second study, of T cells of mothers and their children.

The sample was blood. These receptors all come from a boy aged 5-17 years in good health.

This clonotype was detected a few times. The chain combines TRBV28 with TRBJ2-3, with 9 bases matching TRBD1. The CDR3 runs 15 residues. V dropped 6 bases and J dropped 4; count of bases not matched to a gene: 8. From germline, CDR1 is MDHEN and CDR2 SYDVKM. The CDR3 here is CASRTGTGLADTQYF. DNA of the CDR3: TGTGCCAGCAGAACCGGGACAGGGTTAGCAGATACGCAGTATTTT.

With respect to this clonotype: Since the CDR3 does not end with the conserved phenylalanine or tryptophan, this likely comes from a read error. The chain is built from TRBV11-2 and TRBJ2-5, with 13 positions matching TRBD2. The CDR3 sequence is 17 residues long. CDR1 and CDR2 (germline): SGHAT, FQNNGV. V was pared by 5 bases and J by 1 base, with 7 bases of the junction left unmatched. The CDR3 DNA sequence: TGTGCCAGCAGCCACCGACTAGCGGGGGGCCTCCAAGAGACCCAGTACCTC. This sequence encodes CASSHRLAGGLQETQYL.

There are a few counts of this clonotype. The chain carries TRBV20-1 and TRBJ1-5; D is perhaps TRBD1 (6 bases). The CDR3 length is 16 residues. In germline, CDR1 is DFQATT, CDR2 SNEGSKA (reference sequence). Trimming pared 6 bases from V and 0 bases from J, leaving 18 bases between. CDR3 in amino acids: CSAPGQGQYSNQPQHF. For the CDR3, the DNA is TGCAGTGCCCCGGGACAAGGGCAGTATAGCAATCAGCCCCAGCATTTT.

This chain connects TRBV27 to TRBJ2-7; a possible D gene is TRBD1 (6 bases). This CDR3 comprises 14 residues. The germline gives CDR1 MNHEY, CDR2 SMNVEV (reference sequence). Trimming took off 2 bases at V and 8 bases at J, with 16 bases between the two ends. CDR3 region: CASSLTGYGLKQYF. The CDR3 DNA reads as TGTGCCAGCAGTTTAACAGGGTACGGACTGAAGCAGTACTTC.

The chain combines TRBV3-1 with TRBJ2-5, with D maybe TRBD1 (6 bases). Trimming took 0 bases from V and 4 from J, leaving 27 bases between them. CDR3 length: 20 residues. Germline loops: CDR1 LGHDT, CDR2 YNNKEL (reference sequence). CDR3: CASSQDDDRGVTGRRETQYF. The CDR3 bases are TGTGCCAGCAGCCAAGATGATGATCGAGGCGTTACAGGGAGAAGAGAGACCCAGTACTTC.

The chain combines TRBV10-3 with TRBJ1-6; the D gene is possibly TRBD1 (6 bases). Trimming removed 2 bases at V and 9 bases at J, with 8 bases between. Germline CDR1 ENHRY, CDR2 SYGVKD. The CDR3 is 13 residues long. The chain's CDR3 is CAISERGRSPLHF. DNA of the CDR3: TGTGCCATCAGTGAGCGGGGGCGTTCACCCCTCCACTTT.

The CDR3 DNA reads TGTGCCAGCAGCTTAGAGTGGGGGATGGAGGGGAGAGGGTTTAACAATGAGCAGTTCTTC. This codes for CASSLEWGMEGRGFNNEQFF. This chain connects TRBV11-2 to TRBJ2-1; a possible D gene is TRBD2 (6 bases). The germline gives CDR1 SGHAT, CDR2 FQNNGV. V shed 0 bases and J shed 5 bases, with 26 bases lying between them. The CDR3 spans 20 residues.

This clonotype was picked up a small number of times. The chain links TRBV7-8 to TRBJ2-3, with 9 bases that match TRBD1. The V segment lost 2 bases and the J segment 3 bases; nucleotides outside the gene matches: 9. The CDR3 is made up of 17 amino acids. The germline gives CDR1 SGHVS, CDR2 FQNEAQ. CDR3 sequence (DNA): TGTGCCAGCAGCTTAAGTGGGAGGACAGGGGATACAGATACGCAGTATTTT. Protein: CASSLSGRTGDTDTQYF.

In this sample, this clonotype turned up a few times. The rearrangement joins TRBV20-1 to TRBJ2-7; a weak D match, TRBD1 (6 bases). V lost 1 base to trimming and J lost 3 bases, with 13 bases between them. This CDR3 has 14 amino acids. Germline CDR1 reads DFQATT; CDR2 reads SNEGSKA (reference sequence). Here the CDR3 DNA reads TGCAGTGCTAGAGGGCCGGACAGTGACTACGAGCAGTACTTC. This gives the protein CSARGPDSDYEQYF.

This chain joins TRBV20-1 and TRBJ2-5; tentative D call: TRBD2 (6 bases). Germline V lookup: CDR1 DFQATT, CDR2 SNEGSKA (reference sequence). The CDR3 length is 14 residues. V dropped 1 base and J dropped 6 bases, with 15 bases sitting between them. The CDR3 nucleotides are TGCAGTGCTAGAGCGAGCGGGTCTAAAAAGACCCAGTACTTC. Translating it yields CSARASGSKKTQYF.

This chain joins TRBV25-1 and TRBJ1-2; D is perhaps TRBD1 (6 bases). V was shortened by 6 bases and J by 4 bases, with 15 bases between the two germline ends. The germline gives CDR1 MGHDK, CDR2 SYGVNS. The CDR3 sequence is 14 residues long. This chain's CDR3 is CASRAGGGVYGYTF. In nucleotides, the CDR3 is TGTGCCAGCAGAGCCGGAGGGGGAGTCTATGGCTACACCTTC.

This clonotype has a handful of counts. V usage is TRBV5-6 and J usage is TRBJ2-7; TRBD1 agrees at 7 bases. This CDR3 is built from 14 residues. V shed 4 bases, J shed 1 base, and the junction held 5 bases outside the gene matches. Germline lookup yields CDR1 SGHDT and CDR2 YYEEEE. CDR3 loop: CASSPVDRSYEQYF. The CDR3 nucleotides are TGTGCCAGCAGCCCAGTGGACAGGTCCTACGAGCAGTACTTC.

This clonotype was seen a few times. The junction shows a germline mismatch at one end, possibly a read error. This chain links TRBV11-2 with TRBJ2-7; 10 positions agree with TRBD1. The CDR3 totals 15 residues. CDR1 and CDR2 (germline): SGHAT, FQNNGV. CDR3 sequence reads: CASSLDGQGGYEQYF. CDR3 DNA sequence: TGTGCCAGCAGTTTAGATGGACAGGGGGGTTACGAGCAGTACTTC.

The chain is built from TRBV12-3 or TRBV12-4 and TRBJ2-5, with D unclear. The CDR3 runs 12 residues. Trimming stripped 4 bases from V and 5 bases from J, with 8 bases between. CDR3 sequence (DNA): TGTGCCAGCAGTTGGGTTATTGAGACCCAGTACTTC. It translates to CASSWVIETQYF.

The J gene is TRBJ2-7, the V gene TRBV3-1; D not certain. Trimming removed 0 bases at V and 4 bases at J, with 13 bases between. The CDR3 covers 15 residues. Looked up from germline, CDR1 is LGHDT and CDR2 is YNNKEL (reference sequence). The CDR3 nucleotides read TGTGCCAGCAGCCAAGAGACGAGTTTGGCTTACGAGCAGTACTTC. Translating it yields CASSQETSLAYEQYF.

The sample holds a few counts of this clonotype. The chain couples TRBV7-2 to TRBJ2-5, with D possibly being TRBD1 (7 bases). Trimming left V 3 bases short and J 6 bases short, with 17 bases between. From germline, CDR1 is SGHTA and CDR2 FQGNSA. The CDR3 has 15 residues. CDR3: CASSFRGGGAKTQYF. In DNA form, the CDR3 reads TGTGCCAGCAGCTTCCGAGGAGGGGGCGCGAAGACCCAGTACTTC.

The chain couples TRBV12-3 or TRBV12-4 to TRBJ1-1, with D uncertain. The CDR3 has 15 residues. Trimming shortened V by 5 bases and J by 2 bases, and 15 bases separated the two germline ends. CDR3 protein: CASSPGGSKNTEAFF. The CDR3 DNA is TGTGCCAGCAGTCCCGGCGGTAGCAAAAACACTGAAGCTTTCTTT.

This clonotype occurred a few times. J is TRBJ2-7 and V is TRBV28, with D possibly matching TRBD1 (5 bases). This CDR3 comprises 16 residues. Trimming removed 3 bases from V and 2 bases from J, with 17 bases in between. Germline CDR1 MDHEN, CDR2 SYDVKM. In DNA, the CDR3 is TGTGCCAGCAGTTTTTCCCTCGGCCAGGGCGCCTACGAGCAGTACTTC. Translating gives CASSFSLGQGAYEQYF.

The chain joins TRBV12-3 or TRBV12-4 to TRBJ1-2; maybe TRBD1 (6 bases). The CDR3 is 13 residues long. V was shortened by 3 bases and J by 6 bases, with 11 bases between the two germline ends. The CDR3 region has the DNA TGTGCCAGCAGTTTTAGGGGGGAGCATGGCTACACCTTC. Translating gives CASSFRGEHGYTF.

This chain joins TRBV12-3 or TRBV12-4 and TRBJ2-1; either TRBD1 or TRBD2 may fit D (5 bases each). This CDR3 comprises 16 residues. V shed 5 bases and J shed 7 bases, with 21 bases lying between them. The DNA of the CDR3 is TGTGCCAGCAGTCCCACATCGGGGCAGGGATTAAATGAGCAGTTCTTC. Translating gives CASSPTSGQGLNEQFF.

V is TRBV7-3 and J is TRBJ2-4, with 8 bases aligning to TRBD2. Germline V gives CDR1 SGHTA, CDR2 FQGTGA. Trimming cost V 2 bases and J 11 bases; bases outside gene matches: 5. The CDR3 sequence is 13 residues long. CDR3 bases: TGTGCCAGCAGCTTATCGTCCGGGGGGGTTCAGTACTTC. Amino acid sequence: CASSLSSGGVQYF.